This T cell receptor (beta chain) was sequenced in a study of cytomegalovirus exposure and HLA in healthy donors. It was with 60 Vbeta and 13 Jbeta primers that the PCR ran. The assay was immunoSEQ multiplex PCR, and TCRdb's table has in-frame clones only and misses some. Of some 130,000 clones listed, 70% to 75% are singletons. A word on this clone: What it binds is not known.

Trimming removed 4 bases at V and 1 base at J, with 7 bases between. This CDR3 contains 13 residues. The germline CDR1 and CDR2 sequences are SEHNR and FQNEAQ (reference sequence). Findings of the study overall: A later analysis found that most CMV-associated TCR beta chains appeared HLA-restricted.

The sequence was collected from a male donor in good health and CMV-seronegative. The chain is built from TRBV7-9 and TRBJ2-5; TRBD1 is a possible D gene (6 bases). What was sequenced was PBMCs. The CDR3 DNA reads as TGTGCCAGCAGCTGGGACATCCAAGAGACCCAGTACTTC. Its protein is CASSWDIQETQYF.